Each of the 9 T cell receptor beta chains below was sequenced from the same sample in a study of T cell changes during pregnancy in multiple sclerosis. The assay was immunoSEQ multiplex PCR, and TCRdb's table has in-frame clones only and misses some. The profile shows roughly 84,000 clones, 93% of them singletons. This specimen was peripheral blood, taken in the third trimester of pregnancy. The source is a female donor in good health, enrolled as a control in a pregnancy study.

V usage is TRBV4-1 and J usage is TRBJ2-2; 9 bases are a match to TRBD1. Germline CDR1 MGHRA, CDR2 YSYEKL. The CDR3 runs to 17 residues. V dropped 3 bases and J dropped 2; count of bases not matched to a gene: 7. The chain's CDR3 is CASSQPPGQGNTGELFF. CDR3 DNA: TGCGCCAGCAGCCAGCCTCCGGGACAGGGTAACACCGGGGAGCTGTTTTTT.

This clone was picked up one time. V and J are TRBV19 and TRBJ2-1; tentatively, D is TRBD2 (5 bases). Trimming took 3 bases from V and 2 from J, leaving 11 bases between them. Looked up from germline, CDR1 is LNHDA and CDR2 is SQIVND (reference sequence). This CDR3 is built from 15 residues. CDR3 sequence: CASSMGGSAYNEQFF. CDR3 sequence (DNA): TGTGCCAGTAGTATGGGTGGGAGTGCCTACAATGAGCAGTTCTTC.

V gene TRBV18 combines with J gene TRBJ2-5, with 8 bases aligning to TRBD1. Germline values: CDR1 KGHSH, CDR2 LQKENI. The V gene end was trimmed by 5 bases and the J gene end by 4 bases; junction bases not matched to a gene: 3. This CDR3 spans 13 amino acids. The CDR3 spells CASSKGQGETQYF. The CDR3 nucleotides are TGTGCCAGCTCAAAAGGACAGGGAGAGACCCAGTACTTC.

The chain recombines TRBV2 with TRBJ2-7, with 8 positions matching TRBD2. CDR1 SNHLY and CDR2 FYNNEI come from the germline V gene. V trimming: 8 bases; J trimming: 6 bases; junction bases outside the gene matches: 9. CDR3 length: 13 residues. CDR3 protein: CASLGTSLGEQYF. The CDR3 region has the DNA TGTGCCAGCTTGGGGACTAGTCTCGGCGAGCAGTACTTC.

The chain carries TRBV7-6 and TRBJ1-4; D remains ambiguous. Germline V gene sequence: CDR1 SGHVS, CDR2 FNYEAQ. The CDR3 length is 16 residues. The germline V and J ends were trimmed by 1 base and 4 bases, with 13 bases remaining between them. CDR3 residues: CASSLGVTKVNEKLFF. The CDR3, as DNA: TGTGCCAGCAGCTTAGGTGTAACAAAAGTTAATGAAAAACTGTTTTTT.

The chain joins TRBV11-1 to TRBJ2-5, with 14 bases that match TRBD2. V was clipped by 5 bases and J by 2 bases; unmatched bases: 4. The CDR3 totals 16 residues. Germline V gene sequence: CDR1 SGHAT, CDR2 FQDESV (reference sequence). This chain's CDR3 is CASSLGLAGGQETQYF. The CDR3 DNA sequence: TGTGCCAGCAGCCTCGGACTAGCGGGAGGTCAAGAGACCCAGTACTTC.

The genes are TRBV7-2 and TRBJ2-7, with 11 nucleotides matching TRBD2. Losses at the gene ends were 5 bases for V and 3 bases for J; bases not matched to a gene: 3. CDR1 and CDR2 from the germline V gene are SGHTA and FQGNSA. The CDR3 length is 14 residues. The CDR3 DNA follows: TGTGCCAGCAGCCCTAGCGGGGGGTTCTACGAGCAGTACTTC. This codes for CASSPSGGFYEQYF.

The chain is built from TRBV5-6 and TRBJ2-1; 13 nucleotides align to TRBD2. CDR1 is SGHDT, CDR2 YYEEEE, per germline. CDR3 length: 16 residues. V lost 3 bases to trimming and J lost 8 bases; unmatched junction nucleotides: 8. CDR3 amino acids: CASSWTSGRWDDEQFF. In DNA, the CDR3 is TGTGCCAGCAGCTGGACTAGCGGGAGATGGGACGATGAGCAGTTCTTC.

This chain connects TRBV27 to TRBJ1-2, with 8 bases fitting TRBD1. This CDR3 region has 14 residues. Germline-derived CDR1 and CDR2 are MNHEY and SMNVEV (reference sequence). J gave up 7 bases and V 2 bases, and 6 bases lay outside the gene matches. The CDR3, as DNA: TGTGCCAGCAGTTTAAGGACAGGGATCTCTGGCTACACCTTC. This sequence encodes CASSLRTGISGYTF.